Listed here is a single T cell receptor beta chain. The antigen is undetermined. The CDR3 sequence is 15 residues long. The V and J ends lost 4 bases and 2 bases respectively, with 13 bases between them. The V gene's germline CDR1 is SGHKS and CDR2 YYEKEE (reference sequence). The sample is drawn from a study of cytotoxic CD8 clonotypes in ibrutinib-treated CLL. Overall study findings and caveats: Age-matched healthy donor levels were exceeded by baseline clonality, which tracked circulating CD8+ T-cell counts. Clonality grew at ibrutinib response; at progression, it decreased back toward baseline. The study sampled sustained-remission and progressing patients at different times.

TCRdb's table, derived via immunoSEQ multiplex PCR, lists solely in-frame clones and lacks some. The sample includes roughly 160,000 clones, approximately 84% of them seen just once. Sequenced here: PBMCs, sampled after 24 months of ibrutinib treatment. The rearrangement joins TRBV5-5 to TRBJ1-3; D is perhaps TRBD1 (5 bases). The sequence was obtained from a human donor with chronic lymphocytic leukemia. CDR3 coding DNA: TGTGCCAGCAGCGGGGGTCCAGGGACTGGAAACACCATATATTTT. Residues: CASSGGPGTGNTIYF.